This T cell receptor beta chain comes out of a study of cytomegalovirus exposure and HLA in healthy donors. Researchers ran the PCR with 60 Vbeta and 13 Jbeta primers. Profiling relied on immunoSEQ multiplex PCR, and the TCRdb table lists in-frame clones only, not all of them. The repertoire consists of 200,000 or so clones, with roughly 80% occurring once and the leading ten covering about 3.8%. This CDR3 is built from 13 residues. Germline CDR1 is SGHRS and CDR2 is YFSETQ. V lost 4 bases and J lost 8, with 13 bases in between. Sample: PBMCs. The source is a man aged 50-60 years in good health and CMV-seronegative. The V call is TRBV5-1, the J call TRBJ2-1; possible D gene TRBD1, 5 bases. CDR3 residues: CASSPTVRDEQFF. For the CDR3, the DNA is TGCGCCAGCAGCCCGACAGTCCGCGATGAGCAGTTCTTC.